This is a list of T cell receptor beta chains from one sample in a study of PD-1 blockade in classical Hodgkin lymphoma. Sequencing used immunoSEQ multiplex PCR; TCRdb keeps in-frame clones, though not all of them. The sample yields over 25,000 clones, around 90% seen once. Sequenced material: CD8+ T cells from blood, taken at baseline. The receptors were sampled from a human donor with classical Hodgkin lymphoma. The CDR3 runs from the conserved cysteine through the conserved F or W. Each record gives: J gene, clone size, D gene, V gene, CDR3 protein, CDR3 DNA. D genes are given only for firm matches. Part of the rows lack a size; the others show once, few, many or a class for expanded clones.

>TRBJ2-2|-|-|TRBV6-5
CASSFRVGNTGELFF
TGTGCCAGCAGTTTCAGGGTAGGGAACACCGGGGAGCTGTTTTTT
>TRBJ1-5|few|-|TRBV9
CASSVGGNNQPQHF
TGTGCCAGCAGCGTTGGGGGGAATAATCAGCCCCAGCATTTT
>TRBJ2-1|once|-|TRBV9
CASSVDAGWGYNEQFF
TGTGCCAGCAGCGTAGATGCAGGGTGGGGGTACAATGAGCAGTTCTTC
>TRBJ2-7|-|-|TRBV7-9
CASSPPTDTYEQYF
TGTGCCAGCAGCCCGCCGACAGATACCTACGAGCAGTACTTC
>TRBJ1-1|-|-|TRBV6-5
CASSYGGSGAFF
TGTGCCAGCAGTTACGGGGGTTCTGGCGCTTTCTTT
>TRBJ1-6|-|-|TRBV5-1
CASSLERRSNNSPLHF
TGCGCCAGCAGCTTGGAGCGTAGGTCCAACAATTCACCCCTCCACTTT
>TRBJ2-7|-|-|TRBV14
CASSRGQGINEQYF
TGTGCCAGCAGCCGAGGTCAGGGAATTAACGAGCAGTACTTC
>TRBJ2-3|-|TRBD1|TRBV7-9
CASSPWTGGITDTQYF
TGTGCCAGCAGCCCCTGGACAGGGGGTATCACAGATACGCAGTATTTT
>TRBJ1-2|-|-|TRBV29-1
CSVVISDHYGYTF
TGCAGCGTTGTTATCTCAGACCACTATGGCTACACCTTC
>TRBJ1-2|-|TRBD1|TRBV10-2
CASIRDRTNGYTF
TGCGCCAGCATCCGGGACAGGACGAATGGCTACACCTTC
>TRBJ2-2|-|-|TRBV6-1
CASSRFANTGELFF
TGTGCCAGCTCCCGTTTCGCGAACACCGGGGAGCTGTTTTTT
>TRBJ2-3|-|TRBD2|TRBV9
CASSVSLQRESSTDTQYF
TGTGCCAGCAGCGTCTCCCTCCAGCGGGAATCTAGCACAGATACGCAGTATTTT
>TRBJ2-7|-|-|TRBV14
CASSHQGFEQYF
TGTGCCAGCAGCCATCAGGGCTTCGAGCAGTACTTC
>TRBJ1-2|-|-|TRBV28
CASSYLPGLGKGYTF
TGTGCCAGCAGTTACCTACCGGGCCTTGGGAAGGGCTACACCTTC
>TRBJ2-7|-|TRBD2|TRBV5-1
CASSDWTSGPEQYF
TGCGCCAGCAGCGACTGGACTAGCGGGCCCGAGCAGTACTTC
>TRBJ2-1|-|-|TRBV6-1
CASRSMKTYNEQFF
TGTGCCAGCAGATCAATGAAGACCTACAATGAGCAGTTCTTC
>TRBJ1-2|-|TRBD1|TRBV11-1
CASSPLTGEDYGYTF
TGTGCCAGCAGCCCCTTGACAGGGGAGGACTATGGCTACACCTTC
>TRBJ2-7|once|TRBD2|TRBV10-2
CASSDGGEQYF
TGCGCCAGCAGTGACGGGGGGGAGCAGTACTTC
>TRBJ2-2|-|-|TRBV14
CASSQVPGDGTGELFF
TGTGCCAGCAGCCAAGTACCGGGGGACGGGACCGGGGAGCTGTTTTTT
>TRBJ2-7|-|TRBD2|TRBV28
CASSPRLAGVLSYEQYF
TGTGCCAGCAGCCCCAGACTAGCGGGAGTTCTCTCCTACGAGCAGTACTTC
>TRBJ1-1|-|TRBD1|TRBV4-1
CASNRGPGTEAFF
TGCGCCAGCAACAGGGGTCCAGGCACTGAAGCTTTCTTT
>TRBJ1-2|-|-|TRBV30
CAWRGYDGYTF
TGTGCCTGGAGGGGCTATGATGGCTACACCTTC
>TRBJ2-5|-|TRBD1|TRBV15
CATSREGSGGRETQYF
TGTGCCACCAGCAGAGAGGGGTCAGGGGGTCGGGAGACCCAGTACTTC
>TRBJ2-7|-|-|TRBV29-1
CSVELVNSYEQYF
TGCAGCGTTGAGTTGGTAAACTCCTACGAGCAGTACTTC
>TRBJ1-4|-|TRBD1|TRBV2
CASRLRGSDEKLFF
TGTGCCAGCAGACTCAGGGGGTCGGATGAAAAACTGTTTTTT
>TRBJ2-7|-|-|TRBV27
CASSLKRTALEQYF
TGTGCCAGCAGTTTAAAACGGACTGCCTTAGAGCAGTACTTC
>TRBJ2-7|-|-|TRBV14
CASSPGRYEQYF
TGTGCCAGCAGCCCGGGGAGGTACGAGCAGTACTTC
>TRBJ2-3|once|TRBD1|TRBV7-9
CASRGQGVSDTQYF
TGTGCCAGCCGTGGACAGGGGGTCTCAGATACGCAGTATTTT
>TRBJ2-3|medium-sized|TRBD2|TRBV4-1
CASSQDGLAGSTDTQYF
TGCGCCAGCAGCCAAGACGGGCTAGCGGGGAGCACAGATACGCAGTATTTT
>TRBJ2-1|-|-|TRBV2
CASINGAGSYNEQFF
TGTGCCAGCATAAACGGCGCAGGCTCCTACAATGAGCAGTTCTTC
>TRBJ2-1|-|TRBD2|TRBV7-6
CASSFLVAGGGYNEQFF
TGTGCCAGCAGCTTCTTAGTAGCGGGAGGAGGATACAATGAGCAGTTCTTC
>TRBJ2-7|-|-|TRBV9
CASSDSPGAGRNREQYF
TGTGCCAGCAGCGATTCCCCGGGGGCAGGACGGAACCGCGAGCAGTACTTC
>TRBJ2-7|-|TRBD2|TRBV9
CASSVTSGQAYEQYF
TGTGCCAGCAGCGTGACTAGCGGACAAGCTTACGAGCAGTACTTC
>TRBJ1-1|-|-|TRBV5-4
CASRLRGVNTEAFF
TGTGCCAGCAGGCTCAGGGGCGTGAACACTGAAGCTTTCTTT
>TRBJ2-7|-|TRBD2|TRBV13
CASSTRTSGSYEQYF
TGTGCCAGCAGTACCCGGACTAGCGGTTCCTACGAGCAGTACTTC
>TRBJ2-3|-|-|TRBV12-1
CASRTGGDTQYF
TGTGCCAGCAGGACGGGAGGAGATACGCAGTATTTT
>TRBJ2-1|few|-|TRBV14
CASSHRQGGDEQFF
TGTGCCAGCAGCCATCGGCAGGGCGGGGATGAGCAGTTCTTC
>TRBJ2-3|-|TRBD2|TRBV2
CASRAGGADTQYF
TGTGCCAGCAGGGCCGGGGGGGCAGATACGCAGTATTTT
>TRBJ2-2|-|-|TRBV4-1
CASSPPDTPNTGELFF
TGCGCCAGCAGCCCCCCCGACACACCGAACACCGGGGAGCTGTTTTTT
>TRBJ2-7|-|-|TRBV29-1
CSVAPRSDEQYF
TGCAGCGTTGCCCCCAGGAGCGACGAGCAGTACTTC
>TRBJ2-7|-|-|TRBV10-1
CASSDGESSYEQYF
TGCGCCAGCAGTGACGGTGAGAGCTCCTACGAGCAGTACTTC
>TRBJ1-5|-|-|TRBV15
CATSRETGSQPQHF
TGTGCCACCAGCAGAGAAACAGGTAGTCAGCCCCAGCATTTT
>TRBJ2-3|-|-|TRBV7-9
CASSLDFEGVTQYF
TGTGCCAGCAGCTTAGACTTCGAGGGTGTTACGCAGTATTTT
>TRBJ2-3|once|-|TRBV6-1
CASSEEGESTDTQYF
TGTGCCAGCAGTGAAGAGGGGGAGAGCACAGATACGCAGTATTTT
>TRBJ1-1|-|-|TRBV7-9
CASSLTRSGRTEAFF
TGTGCCAGCAGCTTAACCCGATCAGGGAGGACTGAAGCTTTCTTT
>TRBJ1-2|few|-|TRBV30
CAWSPRGEPPNYGYTF
TGTGCCTGGAGTCCCCGGGGAGAGCCGCCCAACTATGGCTACACCTTC
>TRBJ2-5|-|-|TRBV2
CATLGGTVDQETQYF
TGTGCCACCCTGGGAGGGACAGTTGATCAAGAGACCCAGTACTTC
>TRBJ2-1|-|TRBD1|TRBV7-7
CASRPGQGGEQFF
TGTGCTAGCAGACCCGGACAGGGGGGAGAGCAGTTCTTC
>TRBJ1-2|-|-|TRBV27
CASRRGAGGYTF
TGTGCCAGCCGTCGGGGGGCTGGGGGCTACACCTTC
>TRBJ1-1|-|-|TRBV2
CASQQGSAEAFF
TGTGCCAGCCAGCAGGGTTCGGCTGAAGCTTTCTTT
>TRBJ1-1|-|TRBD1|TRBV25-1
CASSEFGQGMNTEAFF
TGTGCCAGCAGTGAATTCGGACAGGGTATGAACACTGAAGCTTTCTTT
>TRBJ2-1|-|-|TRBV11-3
CASSPTSRVSYNEQFF
TGTGCCAGCAGCCCTACAAGCCGGGTATCCTACAATGAGCAGTTCTTC
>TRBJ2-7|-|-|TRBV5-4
CASTGASSYEQYF
TGTGCCAGCACGGGGGCCTCCTCCTACGAGCAGTACTTC
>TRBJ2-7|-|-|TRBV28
CASSFLSYEQYF
TGTGCCAGCAGTTTCCTCTCCTACGAGCAGTACTTC
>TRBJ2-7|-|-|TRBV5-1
CASRGENDYEQYF
TGCGCCAGCAGGGGGGAAAATGACTACGAGCAGTACTTC
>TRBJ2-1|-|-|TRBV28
CASTPGVLAPSYNEQFF
TGTGCCAGCACCCCTGGGGTGCTAGCTCCCTCCTACAATGAGCAGTTCTTC
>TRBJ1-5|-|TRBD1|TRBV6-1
CASSDTGVGNQPQHF
TGTGCCAGCAGCGACACAGGGGTAGGAAATCAGCCCCAGCATTTT
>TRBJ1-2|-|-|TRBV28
CASNTGPSSGGYTF
TGTGCCAGCAATACCGGGCCGTCTTCTGGTGGCTACACCTTC
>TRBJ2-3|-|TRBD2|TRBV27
CASSPRLAGDRTDTQYF
TGTGCCAGCAGTCCCCGACTAGCGGGAGATCGCACAGATACGCAGTATTTT
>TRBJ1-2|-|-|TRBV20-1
CSRPASYGYTF
TGCAGTCGTCCCGCCAGCTATGGCTACACCTTC